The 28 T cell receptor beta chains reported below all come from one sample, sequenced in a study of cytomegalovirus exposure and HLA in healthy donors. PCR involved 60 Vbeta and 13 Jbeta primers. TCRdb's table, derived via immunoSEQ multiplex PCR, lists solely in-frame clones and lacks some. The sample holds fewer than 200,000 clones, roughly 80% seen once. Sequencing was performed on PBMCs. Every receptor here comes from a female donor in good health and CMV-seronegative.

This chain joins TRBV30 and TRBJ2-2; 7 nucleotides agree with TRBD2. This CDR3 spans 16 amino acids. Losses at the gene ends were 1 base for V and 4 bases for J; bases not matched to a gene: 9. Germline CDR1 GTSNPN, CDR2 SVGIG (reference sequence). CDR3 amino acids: CAWSGGLRPATGELFF. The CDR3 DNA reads TGTGCCTGGAGTGGGGGACTAAGGCCAGCCACCGGGGAGCTGTTTTTT.

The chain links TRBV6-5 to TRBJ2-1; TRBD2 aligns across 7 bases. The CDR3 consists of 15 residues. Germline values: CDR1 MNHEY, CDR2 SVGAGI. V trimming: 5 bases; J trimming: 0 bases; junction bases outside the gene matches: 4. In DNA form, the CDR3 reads TGTGCCAGCAGTCTCGAGCGGGGCTCCTACAATGAGCAGTTCTTC. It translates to CASSLERGSYNEQFF.

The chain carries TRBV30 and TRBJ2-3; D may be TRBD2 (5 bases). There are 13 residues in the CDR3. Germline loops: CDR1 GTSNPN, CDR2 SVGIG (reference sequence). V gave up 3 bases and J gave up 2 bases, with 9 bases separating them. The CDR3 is CAWSYGNTDTQYF. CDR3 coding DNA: TGTGCCTGGAGCTACGGGAACACAGATACGCAGTATTTT.

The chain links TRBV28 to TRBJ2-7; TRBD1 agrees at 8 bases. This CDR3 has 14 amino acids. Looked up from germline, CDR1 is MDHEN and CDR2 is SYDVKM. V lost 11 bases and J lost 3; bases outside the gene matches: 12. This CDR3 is CACQDRENLYEQYF. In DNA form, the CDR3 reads TGTGCCTGCCAGGACAGGGAAAACCTCTACGAGCAGTACTTC.

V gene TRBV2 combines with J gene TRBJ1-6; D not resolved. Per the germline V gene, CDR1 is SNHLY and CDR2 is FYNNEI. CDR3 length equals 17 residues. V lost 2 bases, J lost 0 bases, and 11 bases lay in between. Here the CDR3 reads CASSELWSSSYNSPLHF. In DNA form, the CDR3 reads TGTGCCAGCAGTGAATTATGGTCGAGCTCCTATAATTCACCCCTCCACTTT.

In DNA, the CDR3 is TGTGCCAGCAGCCCCTCAGCGGGGGTGGGGGAGCTGTTTTTT. Protein: CASSPSAGVGELFF. V usage is TRBV9 and J usage is TRBJ2-2, with TRBD2 identical over 8 bases. CDR1 and CDR2 (germline): SGDLS, YYNGEE. This CDR3 contains 14 residues. After removal of 4 bases from V and 8 bases from J, the junction contained 7 bases not matched to a gene.

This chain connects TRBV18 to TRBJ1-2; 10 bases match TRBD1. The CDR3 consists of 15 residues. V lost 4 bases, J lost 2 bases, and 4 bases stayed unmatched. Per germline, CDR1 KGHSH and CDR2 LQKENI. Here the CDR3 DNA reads TGTGCCAGCTCACTACCGGGACAGGGGAACTATGGCTACACCTTC. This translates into CASSLPGQGNYGYTF. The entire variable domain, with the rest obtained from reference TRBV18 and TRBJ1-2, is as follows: NAGVMQNPRHLVRRRGQEARLRCSPMKGHSHVYWYRQLPEEGLKFMVYLQKENIIDESGMPKERFSAEFPKEGPSILRIQQVVRGDSAAYFCASSLPGQGNYGYTFGSGTRLTVV.

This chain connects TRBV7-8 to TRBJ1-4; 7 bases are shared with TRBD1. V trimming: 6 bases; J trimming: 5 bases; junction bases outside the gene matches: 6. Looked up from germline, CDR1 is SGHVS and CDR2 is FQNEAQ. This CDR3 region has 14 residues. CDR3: CASRRDRVNEKLFF. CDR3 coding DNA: TGTGCCAGCAGAAGAGACAGGGTCAATGAAAAACTGTTTTTT.

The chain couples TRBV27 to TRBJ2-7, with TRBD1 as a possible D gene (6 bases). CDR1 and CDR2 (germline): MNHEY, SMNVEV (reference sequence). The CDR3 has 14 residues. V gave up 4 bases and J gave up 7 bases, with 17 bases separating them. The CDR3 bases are TGTGCCAGCAGTTCCCACATCACAGGGAGTGAGCAGTACTTC. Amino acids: CASSSHITGSEQYF.

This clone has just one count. This chain's CDR3 is CASSFSFYEQYF. For the CDR3, the DNA is TGTGCCAGCAGCTTCTCCTTCTACGAGCAGTACTTC. V and J are TRBV7-2 and TRBJ2-7; the D is unclear. Germline assignment: CDR1 SGHTA and CDR2 FQGNSA. The CDR3 runs to 12 residues. The V and J ends lost 3 bases and 3 bases respectively, with 6 bases between them.

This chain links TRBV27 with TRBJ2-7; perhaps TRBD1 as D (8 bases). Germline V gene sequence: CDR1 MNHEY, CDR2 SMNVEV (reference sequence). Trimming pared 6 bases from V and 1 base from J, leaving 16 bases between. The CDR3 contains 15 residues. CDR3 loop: CASRPTGGGSYEQYF. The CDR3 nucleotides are TGTGCCAGCAGACCTACAGGGGGGGGGTCCTACGAGCAGTACTTC.

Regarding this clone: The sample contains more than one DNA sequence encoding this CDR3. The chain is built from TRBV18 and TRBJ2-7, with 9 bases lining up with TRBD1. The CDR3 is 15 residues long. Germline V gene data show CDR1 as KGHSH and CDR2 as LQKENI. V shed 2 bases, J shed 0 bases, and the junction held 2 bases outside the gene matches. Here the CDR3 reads CASSPGTGSSYEQYF. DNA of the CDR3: TGTGCCAGCTCACCAGGGACAGGGAGCTCCTACGAGCAGTACTTC.

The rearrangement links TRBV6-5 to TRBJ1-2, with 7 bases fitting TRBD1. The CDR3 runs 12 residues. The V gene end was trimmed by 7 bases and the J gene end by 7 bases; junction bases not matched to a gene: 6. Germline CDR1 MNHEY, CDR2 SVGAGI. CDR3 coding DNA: TGTGCCAGCACCCAGGGGGATGGTGGCTACACCTTC. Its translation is CASTQGDGGYTF.

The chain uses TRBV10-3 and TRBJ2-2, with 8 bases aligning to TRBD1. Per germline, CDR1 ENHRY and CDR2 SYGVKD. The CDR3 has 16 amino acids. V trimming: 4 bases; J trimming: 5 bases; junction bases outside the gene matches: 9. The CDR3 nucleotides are TGTGCCATCAGTGGTCGCCAGGGGGCTGGGACCGGGGAGCTGTTTTTT. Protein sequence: CAISGRQGAGTGELFF.

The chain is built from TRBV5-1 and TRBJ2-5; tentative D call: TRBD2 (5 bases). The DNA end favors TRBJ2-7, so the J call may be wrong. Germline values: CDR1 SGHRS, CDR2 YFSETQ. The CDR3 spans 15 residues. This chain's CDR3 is CASSLAGGSSYEQYF. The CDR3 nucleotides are TGCGCCAGCAGCTTGGCGGGCGGGTCATCCTACGAGCAGTACTTC.

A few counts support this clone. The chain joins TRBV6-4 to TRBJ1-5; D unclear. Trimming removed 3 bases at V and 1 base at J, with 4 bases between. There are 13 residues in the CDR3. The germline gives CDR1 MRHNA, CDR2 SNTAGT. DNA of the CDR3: TGTGCCAGCAGTGAATCGAGCAATCAGCCCCAGCATTTT. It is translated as CASSESSNQPQHF.

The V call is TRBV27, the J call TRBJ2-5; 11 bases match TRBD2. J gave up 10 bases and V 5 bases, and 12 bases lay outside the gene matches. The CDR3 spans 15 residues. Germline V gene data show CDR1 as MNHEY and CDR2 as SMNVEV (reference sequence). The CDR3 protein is CASSTRLAGGRSQYF. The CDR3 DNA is TGTGCCAGCAGTACGCGGCTAGCGGGGGGACGAAGCCAGTACTTC.

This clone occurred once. The DNA for the CDR3 is TGTGCCAGCAGTTTCAGCTTAACAGGGGAAAGGACCTACGAGCAGTACTTC. This codes for CASSFSLTGERTYEQYF. The V call is TRBV27, the J call TRBJ2-7; the match to TRBD1 covers 7 bases. Germline V gene sequence: CDR1 MNHEY, CDR2 SMNVEV (reference sequence). The CDR3 extends over 17 amino acids. The junction had 13 bases not matched to a gene; V was cut back by 3 bases and J by 2 bases.

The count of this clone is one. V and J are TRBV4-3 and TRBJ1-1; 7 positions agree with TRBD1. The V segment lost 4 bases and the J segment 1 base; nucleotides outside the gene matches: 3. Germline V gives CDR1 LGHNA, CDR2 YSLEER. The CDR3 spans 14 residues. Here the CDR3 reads CASSPGTENTEAFF. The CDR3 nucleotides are TGCGCCAGCAGCCCCGGGACAGAGAACACTGAAGCTTTCTTT.

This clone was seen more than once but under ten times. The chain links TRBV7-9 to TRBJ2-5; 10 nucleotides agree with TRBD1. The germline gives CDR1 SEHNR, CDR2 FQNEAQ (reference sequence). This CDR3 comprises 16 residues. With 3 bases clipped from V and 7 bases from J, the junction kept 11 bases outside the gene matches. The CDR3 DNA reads TGTGCCAGCAGCTTCCCCTCGACAGGGGGCTTGGGGACCCAGTACTTC. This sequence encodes CASSFPSTGGLGTQYF.

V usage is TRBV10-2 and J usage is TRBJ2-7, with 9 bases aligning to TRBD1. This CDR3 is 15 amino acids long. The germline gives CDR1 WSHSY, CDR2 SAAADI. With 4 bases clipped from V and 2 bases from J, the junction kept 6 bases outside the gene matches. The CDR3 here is CASSGRDRDTYEQYF. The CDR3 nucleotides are TGCGCCAGCAGTGGCCGGGACAGGGACACCTACGAGCAGTACTTC.

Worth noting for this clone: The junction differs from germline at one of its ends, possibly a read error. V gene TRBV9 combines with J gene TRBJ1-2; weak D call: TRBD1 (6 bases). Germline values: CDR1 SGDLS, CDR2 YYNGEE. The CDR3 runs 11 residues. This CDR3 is CASSGEGGCAF. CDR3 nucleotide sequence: TGTGCCAGCAGCGGGGAGGGGGGATGCGCCTTC.

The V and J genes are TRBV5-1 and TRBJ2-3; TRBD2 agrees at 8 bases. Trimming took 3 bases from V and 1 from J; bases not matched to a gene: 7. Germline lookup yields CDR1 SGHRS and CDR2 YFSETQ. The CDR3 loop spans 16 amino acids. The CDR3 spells CASSWEAGAGTDTQYF. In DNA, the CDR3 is TGCGCCAGCAGCTGGGAAGCGGGAGCCGGCACAGATACGCAGTATTTT.

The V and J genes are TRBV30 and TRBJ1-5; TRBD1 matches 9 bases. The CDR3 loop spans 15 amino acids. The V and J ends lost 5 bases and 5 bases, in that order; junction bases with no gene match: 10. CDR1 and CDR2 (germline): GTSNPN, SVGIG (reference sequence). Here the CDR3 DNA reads TGTGCCTGGCAACCCGGGACAGGGAGTTATCAGCCCCAGCATTTT. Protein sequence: CAWQPGTGSYQPQHF.

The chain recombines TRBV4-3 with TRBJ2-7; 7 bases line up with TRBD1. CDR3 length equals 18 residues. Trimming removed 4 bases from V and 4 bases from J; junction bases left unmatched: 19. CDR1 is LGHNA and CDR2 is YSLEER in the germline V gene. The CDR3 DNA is TGCGCCAGCAGCCTCCTTGCCCTCGACAGGGAGAGGTTTTACGAGCAGTACTTC. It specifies CASSLLALDRERFYEQYF.

CDR3 bases: TGCAGTGTTTTTATTCCAAACACCATATATTTT. Translating it yields CSVFIPNTIYF. The gene calls are TRBV20-1 and TRBJ1-3; D unclear. Germline loops: CDR1 DFQATT, CDR2 SNEGSKA (reference sequence). There are 11 residues in the CDR3. Trimming cost V 7 bases and J 6 bases, with 10 bases left between them.

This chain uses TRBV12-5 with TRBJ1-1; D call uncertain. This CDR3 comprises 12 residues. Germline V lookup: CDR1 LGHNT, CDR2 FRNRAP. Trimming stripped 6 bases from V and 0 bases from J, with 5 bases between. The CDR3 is CASGALNTEAFF. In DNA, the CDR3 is TGTGCTAGTGGGGCATTGAACACTGAAGCTTTCTTT.

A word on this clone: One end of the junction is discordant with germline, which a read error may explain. The CDR3 protein is CASSERRGTHF. The CDR3 DNA sequence: TGTGCCAGCAGTGAACGCAGGGGGACGCACTTC. V gene TRBV6-1 combines with J gene TRBJ2-5, with 7 bases aligning to TRBD1. This CDR3 has 11 residues. Per germline, CDR1 MNHNS and CDR2 SASEGT.